The entry below gives a single TCR beta chain sequence along with its context. Followed longitudinally, the Seattle patients had been enrolled during active infection. Clones were read by immunoSEQ multiplex PCR, and TCRdb kept only the in-frame ones, dropping some. The table lists some 150,000 clones, more than 75% of them singletons, with about 5% in the top ten. This CDR3 contains 13 residues. Germline V gene sequence: CDR1 LNHDA, CDR2 SQIVND (reference sequence). The V end was cut by 6 bases, the J end by 1 base, with 6 bases between. The sample comes from a study of blood T cell repertoires in COVID-19. Overall study context: Samples came from the United States, Italy and Spain, spanning acute and convalescent COVID-19. The analysed material was cDNA or gDNA that came from T cells, B-cell-depleted T cells, or PBMCs.

The chain is built from TRBV19 and TRBJ1-4; no firm D call. Sample: peripheral blood. The receptor comes from a woman in her 70s with COVID-19, enrolled during active disease. The CDR3 sequence: CASSGLTNEKLFF. In DNA form, the CDR3 reads TGTGCCAGTAGCGGACTAACTAATGAAAAACTGTTTTTT.